This TCR beta chain was retrieved from a study of blood T cell repertoires in COVID-19. Looking at the study overall: Acute and convalescent COVID-19 samples came from the United States, Italy and Spain.

About this clone: The junction does not match germline at one end; this may be a read error.

Data came from immunoSEQ multiplex PCR; TCRdb stores just in-frame clones and leaves some out. The repertoire holds hundreds of thousands of clones, with approximately 89% as singletons. Material for sequencing was peripheral blood. This TCR derives from a woman aged 30 to 39 with COVID-19, enrolled during active disease.

The CDR3 nucleotides are TGTGCCCGCAGCGGGGGGGAAGTGGGTGGCTACACCTTC. This codes for CARSGGEVGGYTF. V is TRBV9 and J is TRBJ1-2, with D perhaps matching TRBD1 (5 bases). In germline, CDR1 is SGDLS, CDR2 YYNGEE. This CDR3 is built from 13 residues.